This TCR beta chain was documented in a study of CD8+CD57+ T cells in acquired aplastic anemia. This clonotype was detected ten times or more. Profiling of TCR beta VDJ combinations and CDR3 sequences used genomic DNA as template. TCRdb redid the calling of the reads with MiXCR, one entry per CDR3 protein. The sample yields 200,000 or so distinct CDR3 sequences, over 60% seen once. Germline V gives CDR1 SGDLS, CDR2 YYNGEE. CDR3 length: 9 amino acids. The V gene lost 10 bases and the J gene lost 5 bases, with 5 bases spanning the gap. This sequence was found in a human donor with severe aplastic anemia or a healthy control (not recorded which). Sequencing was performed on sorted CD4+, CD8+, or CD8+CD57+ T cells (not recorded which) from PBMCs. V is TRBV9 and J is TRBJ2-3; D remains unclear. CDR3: CAGGDTQYF. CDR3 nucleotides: TGTGCCGGTGGAGATACGCAGTATTTT.